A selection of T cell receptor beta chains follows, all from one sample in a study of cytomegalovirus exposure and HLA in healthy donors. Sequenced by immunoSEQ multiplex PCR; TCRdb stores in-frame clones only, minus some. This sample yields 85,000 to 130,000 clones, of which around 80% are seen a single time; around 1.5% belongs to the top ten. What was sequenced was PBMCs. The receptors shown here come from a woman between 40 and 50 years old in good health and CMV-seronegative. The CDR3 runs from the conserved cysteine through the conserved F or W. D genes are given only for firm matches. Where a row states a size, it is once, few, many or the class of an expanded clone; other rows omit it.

CASGQDSGGTGRVTTF	TGCGCCAGCGGCCAAGATTCGGGGGGGACAGGGAGAGTCACCACCTTC	.	TRBJ1-2	TRBD1	TRBV4-1
CASSYHSAGGTEAFF	TGTGCCAGCAGTTACCACTCAGCCGGGGGCACTGAAGCTTTCTTT	.	TRBJ1-1	.	TRBV6-5
CASLTNIRSGVGFGETQYF	TGTGCCAGCCTCACCAATATTAGGTCAGGGGTGGGTTTCGGAGAGACCCAGTACTTC	.	TRBJ2-5	.	TRBV28
CASTPAQGYSNQPQHF	TGTGCCAGCACCCCCGCCCAGGGTTATAGCAATCAGCCCCAGCATTTT	few	TRBJ1-5	.	TRBV21-1
CASSLRAMGRGANVLTF	TGTGCCAGCAGTCTCAGGGCAATGGGCAGAGGGGCCAACGTCCTGACTTTC	.	TRBJ2-6	.	TRBV27
CASSVRDLTTGELFF	TGTGCCAGCAGCGTGCGGGACTTAACCACCGGGGAGCTGTTTTTT	.	TRBJ2-2	.	TRBV9
CASSYLSDRGTDTQYF	TGTGCCAGCAGCTACCTATCGGACAGGGGCACAGATACGCAGTATTTT	.	TRBJ2-3	TRBD1	TRBV9
CATSRSDRPYEKLFF	TGTGCCACCAGCAGATCCGACAGACCATATGAAAAACTGTTTTTT	.	TRBJ1-4	.	TRBV15
CASSTTRSTDTQYF	TGTGCCAGCAGCACCACGAGGAGCACAGATACGCAGTATTTT	once	TRBJ2-3	.	TRBV5-6
CASKRSSYEQYF	TGTGCCAGCAAACGGAGCTCCTACGAGCAGTACTTC	.	TRBJ2-7	.	TRBV2
CASTLAGEQFF	TGTGCCAGCACACTCGCGGGTGAGCAGTTCTTC	.	TRBJ2-1	.	TRBV27
CASSLSTGAYEQYF	TGTGCTAGCAGCTTAAGCACAGGGGCCTACGAGCAGTACTTC	.	TRBJ2-7	TRBD1	TRBV7-7
CASSQEDRADEKLFF	TGCGCCAGCAGCCAAGAGGACAGGGCGGATGAAAAACTGTTTTTT	.	TRBJ1-4	TRBD1	TRBV4-3
CASSEDWREDTGELFF	TGTGCCAGCAGCGAAGACTGGCGGGAAGACACCGGGGAGCTGTTTTTT	.	TRBJ2-2	.	TRBV6-1
CASSPGGSPYEQYF	TGTGCCAGCTCACCGGGAGGGAGCCCCTACGAGCAGTACTTC	few	TRBJ2-7	TRBD2	TRBV18
CASNEGTVAYNEQFF	TGTGCCAGCAACGAGGGCACAGTAGCATACAATGAGCAGTTCTTC	.	TRBJ2-1	.	TRBV5-5
CASSLGSSGKWETQYF	TGTGCCAGCAGCTTAGGATCGTCAGGGAAATGGGAGACCCAGTACTTC	.	TRBJ2-5	.	TRBV7-6
CASSVGLAGVYSSTDTQYF	TGTGCCAGCAGCGTAGGACTAGCGGGAGTCTATTCTAGCACAGATACGCAGTATTTT	once	TRBJ2-3	TRBD2	TRBV9
CASSQGENTIYF	TGTGCCAGCAGTCAGGGGGAGAACACCATATATTTT	.	TRBJ1-3	TRBD1	TRBV28
CASSSAGGEETQYF	TGTGCCAGCAGCTCTGCAGGGGGCGAAGAGACCCAGTACTTC	.	TRBJ2-5	TRBD1	TRBV5-4
CASSETGTGEQFF	TGTGCCAGCAGTGAGACAGGGACGGGTGAGCAGTTCTTC	few	TRBJ2-1	TRBD1	TRBV6-1
CASSFTSGIGEQFF	TGTGCCAGCAGTTTTACTAGCGGGATAGGTGAGCAGTTCTTC	.	TRBJ2-1	TRBD2	TRBV27
CASRTDRGKINEQFF	TGTGCCAGCAGGACCGACAGGGGGAAGATTAATGAGCAGTTCTTC	.	TRBJ2-1	TRBD1	TRBV28
CASREATNTIYF	TGTGCCAGCAGAGAAGCGACGAACACCATATATTTT	.	TRBJ1-3	.	TRBV28